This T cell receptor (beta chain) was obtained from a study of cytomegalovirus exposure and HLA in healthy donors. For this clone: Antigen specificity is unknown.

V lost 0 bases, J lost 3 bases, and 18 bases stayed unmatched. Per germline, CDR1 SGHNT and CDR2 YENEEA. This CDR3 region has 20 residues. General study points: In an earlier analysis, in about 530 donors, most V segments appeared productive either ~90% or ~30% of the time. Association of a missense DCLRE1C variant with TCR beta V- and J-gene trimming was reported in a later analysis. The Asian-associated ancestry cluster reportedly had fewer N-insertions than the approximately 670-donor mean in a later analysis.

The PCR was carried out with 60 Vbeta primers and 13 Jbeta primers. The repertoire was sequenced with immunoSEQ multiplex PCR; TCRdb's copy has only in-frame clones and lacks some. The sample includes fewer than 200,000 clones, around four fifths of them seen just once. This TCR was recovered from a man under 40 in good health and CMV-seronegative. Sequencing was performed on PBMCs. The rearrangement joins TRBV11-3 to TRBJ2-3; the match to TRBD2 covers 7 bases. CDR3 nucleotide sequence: TGTGCCAGCAGCTTAGACCACTGGGTATCTAGCGGCTTGGGGACAGATACGCAGTATTTT. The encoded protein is CASSLDHWVSSGLGTDTQYF.